This TCR beta chain was recorded in a study of blood T cell repertoires in COVID-19. Study-level information: Samples came from the United States, Italy and Spain, spanning acute and convalescent COVID-19. The analysed material was cDNA or gDNA that came from T cells, B-cell-depleted T cells, or PBMCs.

In the source study's methods: Quantification of nucleated cells was approximated via reference gene primer amplification. Sequenced by immunoSEQ multiplex PCR; TCRdb stores in-frame clones only, minus some. The V and J calls and clone size are taken from that table; D and trimming were inferred from the DNA. Of some 390,000 clones in the sample, around 91% were seen once. All recovered Cohort 3 donors got two negative PCRs, got clearance, or saw symptom resolution. Germline loops: CDR1 SNHLY, CDR2 FYNNEI. The CDR3 extends over 14 amino acids. V dropped 7 bases and J dropped 0 bases, with 11 bases sitting between them.

The specimen was PBMCs or T cells enriched from blood (not recorded which). This chain joins TRBV2 and TRBJ2-3; D unclear. The TCR comes from a man aged 25 to 40 who had recovered from COVID-19. CDR3 nucleotide sequence: TGTGCCAGCAAAATTGAGATAAGCACAGATACGCAGTATTTT. Translation: CASKIEISTDTQYF.